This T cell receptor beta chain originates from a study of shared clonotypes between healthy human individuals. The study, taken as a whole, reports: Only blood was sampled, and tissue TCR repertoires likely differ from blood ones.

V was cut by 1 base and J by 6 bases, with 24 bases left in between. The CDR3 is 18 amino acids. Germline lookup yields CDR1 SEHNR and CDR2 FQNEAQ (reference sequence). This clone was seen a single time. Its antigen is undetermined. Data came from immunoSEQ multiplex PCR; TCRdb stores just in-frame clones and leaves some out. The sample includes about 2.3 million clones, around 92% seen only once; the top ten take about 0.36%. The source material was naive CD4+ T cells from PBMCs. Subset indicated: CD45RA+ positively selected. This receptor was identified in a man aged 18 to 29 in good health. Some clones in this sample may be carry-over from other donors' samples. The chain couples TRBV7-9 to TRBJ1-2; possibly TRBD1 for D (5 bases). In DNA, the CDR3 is TGTGCCAGCAGCTTAGTCAGAGGTTGGGGCGAAAGAGGGAATGGCTACACCTTC. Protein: CASSLVRGWGERGNGYTF.